This TCR beta chain originates from a study of CD8 T cells in ankylosing spondylitis. Trimming cost V 2 bases and J 8 bases; bases outside gene matches: 3. The CDR3 sequence is 14 residues long. The V gene's germline CDR1 is SGHRS and CDR2 YFSETQ. TCRdb itself ran the 5' RACE reads through MiXCR, one entry per CDR3 protein. The sample lists roughly 700,000 distinct CDR3 sequences, 15% to 20% seen once, with around 20% in the top ten. Study findings and constraints: Eight highly homologous variants made up a TCR beta motif, and this motif appeared characteristic of ankylosing spondylitis blood.

Worth noting for this clonotype: The antigen is not known.

Material: blood, either unsorted or a sorted T cell fraction (not recorded which). The sequence was obtained from a male donor with ankylosing spondylitis. The chain carries TRBV5-1 and TRBJ2-1, with 11 bases matching TRBD1. The CDR3 bases are TGCGCCAGCAGCTTCGGACAGGGGGCGGATGAGCAGTTCTTC. Translation: CASSFGQGADEQFF.